This passage covers 15 T cell receptor beta chains from one sample sequenced in a study of graft-versus-host responses after intestinal transplantation (dated by TCRdb to about 2021). For these TCRs, the target antigens are not known. What the time point label conveys for this sample: cells obtained before transplantation from donor or recipient. Library preparation used the immunoSEQ multiplex PCR assay. The immuneACCESS repertoire file appears here via TCRdb, limited to in-frame rearrangements. These files lack a portion of the clones; in checked studies, under half of the deficit traces to unresolved V genes, and the cause of the others is not known. In all, the sample holds tens of thousands of clones, and under 90% of those were seen once. The ten largest make up 0.11% of the sample. The material was unstimulated CD4+ T cells sorted from spleen or lymph node cells, obtained before intestinal transplant. These receptors all stem from a human donor who received an intestinal transplant.

The rearrangement uses TRBV5-4 and TRBJ2-1, with 10 bases lining up with TRBD2. V dropped 1 base and J dropped 7; count of bases not matched to a gene: 14. CDR1 SGHNT and CDR2 YYREEE come from the germline V gene (reference sequence). CDR3 length: 18 amino acids. The CDR3 nucleotides read TGTGCCAGCAGCTTGAGGGTAGCGGGGGGCGGGGGTGAGAATGAGCAGTTCTTC. Encoded protein: CASSLRVAGGGGENEQFF.

The chain has TRBV6-1 and TRBJ1-1; 8 bases line up with TRBD1. Germline loops: CDR1 MNHNS, CDR2 SASEGT. Trimming removed 4 bases from V and 6 bases from J; junction bases left unmatched: 7. The CDR3 has 14 residues. CDR3 DNA sequence: TGTGCCAGCAGTGTGGACAGGGTGATTTCTGAAGCTTTCTTT. It encodes CASSVDRVISEAFF.

The rearrangement uses TRBV6-5 and TRBJ1-2; a weak D match, TRBD1 (5 bases). Between the trimmed V and J ends, which lost 6 bases and 3 bases, there was a span of 11 bases. Per germline, CDR1 MNHEY and CDR2 SVGAGI. The CDR3 is 13 amino acids. The CDR3 sequence is CASSGGEYYGYTF. CDR3 coding DNA: TGTGCCAGCAGCGGGGGGGAATACTATGGCTACACCTTC.

The V and J genes are TRBV2 and TRBJ2-3, with 10 bases fitting TRBD2. The CDR3 covers 16 residues. In germline, CDR1 is SNHLY, CDR2 FYNNEI. After removal of 1 base from V and 3 bases from J, the junction contained 4 bases not matched to a gene. The CDR3 is CASSEGAGGRTDTQYF. CDR3 coding DNA: TGTGCCAGCAGTGAAGGAGCGGGGGGGCGTACAGATACGCAGTATTTT.

The chain couples TRBV4-2 to TRBJ2-6, with 7 bases matching TRBD2. Germline trimming cut 0 bases from V and 0 bases from J; bases unmatched to any gene: 2. The CDR3 sequence is 17 residues long. CDR1 LGHNA and CDR2 YNFKEQ come from the germline V gene. The CDR3: CASSQDWGGSGANVLTF. CDR3 DNA sequence: TGTGCCAGCAGCCAAGATTGGGGGGGCTCTGGGGCCAACGTCCTGACTTTC.

The chain is built from TRBV27 and TRBJ1-1; 7 positions match TRBD1. This CDR3 contains 15 residues. Trimming removed 11 bases from V and 4 bases from J; junction bases left unmatched: 16. The germline CDR1 and CDR2 sequences are MNHEY and SMNVEV (reference sequence). The CDR3 here is CASMRRRGHATEAFF. In DNA, the CDR3 is TGTGCCTCCATGAGAAGGAGGGGGCATGCCACTGAAGCTTTCTTT.

This clone appeared once. This chain connects TRBV6-5 to TRBJ1-6; D unclear. Germline V gives CDR1 MNHEY, CDR2 SVGAGI. V was pared by 0 bases and J by 8 bases, with 14 bases between. This CDR3 has 16 residues. CDR3 nucleotides: TGTGCCAGCAGTTACTCGTTGAGGGAGCGGGATTCACCCCTCCACTTT. This translates into CASSYSLRERDSPLHF.

The V call is TRBV2, the J call TRBJ1-2, with unresolved D. Germline V lookup: CDR1 SNHLY, CDR2 FYNNEI. The CDR3 contains 13 residues. V was shortened by 3 bases and J by 10 bases, with 15 bases between the two germline ends. CDR3 in amino acids: CASSETGVFPYTF. As DNA, the CDR3 is TGTGCCAGCAGTGAGACTGGTGTCTTCCCCTACACCTTC.

This chain links TRBV2 with TRBJ1-1; the match to TRBD1 covers 11 bases. The CDR3 is 14 residues long. The V gene end was trimmed by 4 bases and the J gene end by 4 bases; junction bases not matched to a gene: 2. Germline V gene sequence: CDR1 SNHLY, CDR2 FYNNEI. The CDR3 protein is CASSVGTGGTEAFF. The CDR3 nucleotides read TGTGCCAGCAGTGTAGGGACAGGGGGCACTGAAGCTTTCTTT.

The chain carries TRBV5-6 and TRBJ1-3, with TRBD1 as a possible D gene (5 bases). V was trimmed by 3 bases and J by 4 bases, leaving 11 bases between them. The CDR3 is made up of 14 amino acids. The germline CDR1 and CDR2 sequences are SGHDT and YYEEEE. The CDR3, as DNA: TGTGCCAGCAGCTCGCCGGGACTCGGAAACACCATATATTTT. Amino acids: CASSSPGLGNTIYF.

This chain uses TRBV20-1 with TRBJ2-5; D remains unclear. Trimming left V 6 bases short and J 5 bases short, with 7 bases between. The CDR3 covers 10 residues. CDR1 is DFQATT and CDR2 is SNEGSKA in the germline V gene (reference sequence). CDR3 amino acids: CSAPAETQYF. In DNA, the CDR3 is TGCAGTGCCCCAGCGGAGACCCAGTACTTC.

V gene TRBV29-1 combines with J gene TRBJ2-1, with D possibly TRBD1 on 5 matching bases. CDR1 is SQVTM, CDR2 ANQGSEA, per germline. The V end was cut by 5 bases, the J end by 10 bases, with 15 bases between. The CDR3 consists of 12 residues. CDR3 region: CSVRQSPGEQFF. CDR3 nucleotides: TGCAGCGTTCGACAGTCCCCAGGGGAGCAGTTCTTC.

The gene calls are TRBV18 and TRBJ2-2; D is perhaps TRBD2 (5 bases). V was pared by 6 bases and J by 4 bases, with 15 bases between. The CDR3 runs to 15 residues. Germline assignment: CDR1 KGHSH and CDR2 LQKENI. CDR3 in amino acids: CASSPTRGSTGELFF. CDR3 bases: TGTGCCAGCTCCCCCACGCGAGGGAGCACCGGGGAGCTGTTTTTT.

The chain recombines TRBV11-2 with TRBJ2-5; perhaps TRBD2 as D (6 bases). The V gene lost 5 bases and the J gene lost 1 base, with 14 bases spanning the gap. CDR3 length: 15 residues. Germline values: CDR1 SGHAT, CDR2 FQNNGV. The CDR3 is CASSPPGAFQETQYF. The CDR3 nucleotides are TGTGCCAGCAGCCCCCCGGGAGCTTTCCAAGAGACCCAGTACTTC.

This chain connects TRBV5-4 to TRBJ1-2; D is possibly TRBD1 (5 bases). This CDR3 spans 14 amino acids. The germline V gene has CDR1 SGHNT and CDR2 YYREEE (reference sequence). Trimming pared 1 base from V and 7 bases from J, leaving 14 bases between. The DNA for the CDR3 is TGTGCCAGCAGCTTGTGGCAGGGCTTGGGTGGCTACACCTTC. It yields the protein CASSLWQGLGGYTF.